This T cell receptor (beta chain) appears in the sequencing data of a study of cytomegalovirus exposure and HLA in healthy donors. Study as a whole: In terms of ancestry, the Caucasian-associated cluster contained 81% of the roughly 400 genotyped donors.

Primers for the PCR totalled 60 Vbeta and 13 Jbeta. Original processing methods: Unique TCR beta chains numbered approximately 80 million in a later analysis, with around 10 million shared. Here immunoSEQ multiplex PCR was the method, and the copy in TCRdb shows in-frame clones only, minus some. That table gives V, J and clone size, and the DNA gave D and trimming. Of about 140,000 clones in the sample, approximately 78% were seen once. Study results and limitations: Immune exposure data for these donors was limited to CMV serostatus. Later genetic work tied a missense DCLRE1C variant to beta-chain V and J trimming.

Looked up from germline, CDR1 is SEHNR and CDR2 is FQNEAQ (reference sequence). V lost 5 bases to trimming and J lost 5 bases, with 18 bases between them. The CDR3 is 16 residues long. As to this clone: Antigen specificity is unknown.

The sample was PBMCs. This clonotype originated in a woman under 30 in good health and CMV-seropositive. The chain has TRBV7-9 and TRBJ2-2; D gene unclear. The CDR3 DNA follows: TGTGCCAGCAGCAACGTAGTAAATTTAGCTACCGGGGAGCTGTTTTTT. Its translation is CASSNVVNLATGELFF.